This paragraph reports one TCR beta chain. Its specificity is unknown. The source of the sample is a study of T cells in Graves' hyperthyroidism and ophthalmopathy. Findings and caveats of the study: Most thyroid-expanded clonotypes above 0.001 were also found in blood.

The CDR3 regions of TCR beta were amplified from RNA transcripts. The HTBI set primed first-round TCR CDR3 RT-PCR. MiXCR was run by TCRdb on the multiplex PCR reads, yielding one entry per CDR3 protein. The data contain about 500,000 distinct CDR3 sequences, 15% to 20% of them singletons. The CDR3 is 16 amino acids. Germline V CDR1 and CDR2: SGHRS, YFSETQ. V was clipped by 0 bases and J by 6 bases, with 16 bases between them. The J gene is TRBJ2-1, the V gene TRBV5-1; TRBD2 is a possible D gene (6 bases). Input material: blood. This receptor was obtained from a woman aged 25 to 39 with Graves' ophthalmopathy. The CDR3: CASSLVLGEDANEQFF. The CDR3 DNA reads TGCGCCAGCAGCTTGGTACTTGGGGAGGACGCCAATGAGCAGTTCTTC.